The 14 T cell receptor beta chains below come from one sample, sequenced in a study of radiotherapy plus CTLA-4 blockade in lung cancer. Libraries were prepared by immunoSEQ multiplex PCR; TCRdb keeps only in-frame clonotypes and omits some of them. The top ten hold around 24% of the sample, which has 30,000 to 35,000 clones, more than 80% seen once. The specimen comprised peripheral blood, sampled from a patient treated with radiotherapy plus ipilimumab. These receptors were obtained from a human donor with non-small cell lung cancer that progressed on radiotherapy plus ipilimumab.

This clone was seen a single time. This chain uses TRBV28 with TRBJ1-2; D gene unclear. Germline CDR1 reads MDHEN; CDR2 reads SYDVKM. CDR3 length: 12 amino acids. Trimming shortened V by 1 base and J by 4 bases, and 4 bases separated the two germline ends. CDR3: CASSLYRYGYTF. DNA for the CDR3: TGTGCCAGCAGTTTATATCGCTATGGCTACACCTTC.

The chain is built from TRBV6-1 and TRBJ2-5, with D possibly matching TRBD1 (6 bases). Near its end, the DNA agrees better with TRBJ2-7, so the J call may be wrong. This CDR3 contains 16 residues. Germline V lookup: CDR1 MNHNS, CDR2 SASEGT. DNA of the CDR3: TGTGCCAGCAGTGACACGCCAGACCATACAGGGCACGAGCAGTACTTC. As protein: CASSDTPDHTGHEQYF.

V gene TRBV27 combines with J gene TRBJ1-5; 7 bases align to TRBD1. The CDR3 is 17 residues long. V lost 6 bases and J lost 2; bases outside the gene matches: 13. The germline V gene has CDR1 MNHEY and CDR2 SMNVEV (reference sequence). The DNA of the CDR3 is TGTGCCAGCAGGCCACAACGCGCTCAGGGGGGCAATCAGCCCCAGCATTTT. Its translation is CASRPQRAQGGNQPQHF.

The CDR3 coding sequence is TGTGCCAGCAGCATCGGGATTCTTCAGCCCCAGCATTTT. The encoded protein is CASSIGILQPQHF. This sequence joins TRBV7-6 and TRBJ1-5, with unresolved D. The V gene's germline CDR1 is SGHVS and CDR2 FNYEAQ. The V end was cut by 5 bases, the J end by 6 bases, with 11 bases between. The CDR3 contains 13 residues.

This clone was seen a handful of times. The rearrangement links TRBV5-1 to TRBJ1-4; D possibly corresponds to TRBD1 (5 bases). The CDR3 is made up of 14 amino acids. With 1 base removed from V and 8 bases from J, the gap between germline ends came to 12 bases. Germline loops: CDR1 SGHRS, CDR2 YFSETQ. The chain's CDR3 is CASSLQGAQEKLFF. The CDR3 region has the DNA TGCGCCAGCAGCTTGCAAGGGGCGCAGGAAAAACTGTTTTTT.

The V and J genes are TRBV2 and TRBJ2-7; a weak D match, TRBD1 (5 bases). Germline V lookup: CDR1 SNHLY, CDR2 FYNNEI. The CDR3 runs to 11 residues. The V gene lost 8 bases and the J gene lost 2 bases, with 7 bases spanning the gap. The CDR3 loop reads CASQGPYEQYF. DNA of the CDR3: TGTGCCAGCCAGGGTCCCTACGAGCAGTACTTC. The entire variable domain, with the rest obtained from reference TRBV2 and TRBJ2-7, is as follows: EPEVTQTPSHQVTQMGQEVILRCVPISNHLYFYWYRQILGQKVEFLVSFYNNEISEKSEIFDDQFSVERPDGSNFTLKIRSTKLEDSAMYFCASQGPYEQYFGPGTRLTVT.

This chain connects TRBV5-4 to TRBJ2-7; 9 bases fit TRBD2. The CDR3 has 16 residues. Trimming cost V 0 bases and J 5 bases; bases outside gene matches: 9. The V gene's germline CDR1 is SGHNT and CDR2 YYREEE (reference sequence). The CDR3 sequence: CASSLGGAGGPNEQYF. The CDR3 bases are TGTGCCAGCAGCTTGGGGGGAGCGGGGGGCCCTAACGAGCAGTACTTC.

The CDR3 DNA sequence: TGCGCCAGCAGCCAGAGACGGGATTCGGGAGGCTACACCTTC. As protein: CASSQRRDSGGYTF. This rearrangement joins TRBV4-1 to TRBJ1-2, with D unresolved. The CDR3 is made up of 14 amino acids. Between the trimmed V and J ends, which lost 3 bases and 8 bases, there was a span of 16 bases. Germline V lookup: CDR1 MGHRA, CDR2 YSYEKL.

This rearrangement joins TRBV7-2 to TRBJ2-2, with D hard to call. The V end was cut by 0 bases, the J end by 7 bases, with 9 bases between. The CDR3 has 14 amino acids. The V gene's germline CDR1 is SGHTA and CDR2 FQGNSA. CDR3 bases: TGTGCCAGCAGCTTAGCGAGTCGCGGCGGGGAGCTGTTTTTT. This sequence encodes CASSLASRGGELFF.

This clone was counted only a few times. The chain carries TRBV7-2 and TRBJ2-5; tentative D call: TRBD2 (6 bases). Looked up from germline, CDR1 is SGHTA and CDR2 is FQGNSA. V was cut by 3 bases and J by 5 bases, with 10 bases left in between. This CDR3 has 13 residues. As DNA, the CDR3 is TGTGCCAGCAGCTTGACTAGAACGGAGACCCAGTACTTC. Amino acids: CASSLTRTETQYF.

Concerning this clone: An end of the junction differs from the germline gene, which may be a read error. The rearrangement links TRBV9 to TRBJ1-2; tentatively, D is TRBD1 (5 bases). The CDR3 spans 15 residues. Germline loops: CDR1 SGDLS, CDR2 YYNGEE. CDR3: CASSVDDSAKYGYTF. In DNA, the CDR3 is TGTGCCAGCAGCGTAGATGACAGCGCTAAGTATGGCTACACCTTC.

The V gene is TRBV2, the J gene TRBJ1-2, with D uncertain. In germline, CDR1 is SNHLY, CDR2 FYNNEI. V was pared by 7 bases and J by 6 bases, with 12 bases between. There are 12 residues in the CDR3. The CDR3 here is CASTREQDGYTF. The CDR3 coding sequence is TGTGCCAGCACCCGGGAGCAGGATGGCTACACCTTC.

This clone was counted a single time. The junction differs from germline at one of its ends, possibly a read error. Additional DNA sequences in this sample encode the identical CDR3. The V call is TRBV7-9, the J call TRBJ1-6; no definite D call. Germline V gene data show CDR1 as SEHNR and CDR2 as FQNEAQ (reference sequence). This CDR3 region has 14 residues. The CDR3 protein is CASSLAPRDSPLHF. CDR3 in DNA: TGTGCCAGCAGCTTAGCCCCCCGGGATTCACCCCTCCACTTC.

The chain is built from TRBV6-6 and TRBJ1-3; D not resolved. CDR1 is MNHNY, CDR2 SVGAGI, per germline (reference sequence). The CDR3 contains 15 residues. V was cut by 4 bases and J by 0 bases, with 10 bases left in between. The CDR3 sequence: CASSLSSFSGNTIYF. In nucleotides, the CDR3 is TGTGCCAGCAGTTTATCAAGCTTCTCTGGAAACACCATATATTTT.